This T cell receptor beta chain was recovered during a study of shared clonotypes between healthy human individuals. Assay runs were performed at deep level. Sequencing used immunoSEQ multiplex PCR; TCRdb keeps in-frame clones, though not all of them. The sample consists of about 2.1 million clones, just over 90% of them appearing once. As to this clone: Its antigen is not known.

Study-wide results and caveats: What naive subsets generally showed was a larger estimated richness than memory subsets showed. Compared with clonotypes that all four donors shared, non-shared clonotypes had lower generation probabilities.

Trimming removed 5 bases from V and 4 bases from J, with 12 bases in between. CDR1 MDHEN and CDR2 SYDVKM come from the germline V gene. The CDR3 is made up of 14 amino acids. Naive-designated CD8 cells lacked CD45RO, were positively enriched for CCR7, and omitted terminally differentiated effector memory CD45RA+ cells. All the donors were Caucasian adults who lived in Nashville, Tennessee. The origin of this receptor is a man aged 18-30 years in good health. Some clones in this sample may be carry-over from other donors' samples. V and J are TRBV28 and TRBJ2-4; possibly TRBD1 for D (7 bases). Sample: naive CD8+ T cells from PBMCs. The CDR3 region has the DNA TGTGCCAGCAGTCGCGGGACAGCGAAAAACATTCAGTACTTC. It specifies CASSRGTAKNIQYF.